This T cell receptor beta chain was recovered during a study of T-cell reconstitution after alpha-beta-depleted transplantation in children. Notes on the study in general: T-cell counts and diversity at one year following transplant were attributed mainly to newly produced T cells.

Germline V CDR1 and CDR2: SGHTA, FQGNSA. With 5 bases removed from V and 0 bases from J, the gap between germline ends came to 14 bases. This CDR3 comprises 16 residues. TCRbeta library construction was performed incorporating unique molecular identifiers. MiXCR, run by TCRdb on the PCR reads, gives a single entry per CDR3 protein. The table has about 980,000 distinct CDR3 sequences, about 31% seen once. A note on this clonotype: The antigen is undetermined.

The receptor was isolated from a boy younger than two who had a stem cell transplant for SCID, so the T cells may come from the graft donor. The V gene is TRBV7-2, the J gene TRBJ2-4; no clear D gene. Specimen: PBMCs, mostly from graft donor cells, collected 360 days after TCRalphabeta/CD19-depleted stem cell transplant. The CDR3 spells CASSPGQQKAKNIQYF. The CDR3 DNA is TGTGCCAGCAGCCCCGGCCAACAAAAAGCCAAAAACATTCAGTACTTC.